This T cell receptor (beta chain) was recorded in a study of blood T cell repertoires in COVID-19. Across the study: Researchers got acute and convalescent COVID-19 samples from the United States, Italy and Spain.

Sequenced by immunoSEQ multiplex PCR; TCRdb stores in-frame clones only, minus some. Of about 500,000 clones listed, around 87% were seen once; the top ten hold about 0.65%. Two negative PCRs, clearance, or symptom resolution had been documented for recovered Cohort 3 donors. Material for sequencing was PBMCs or T cells enriched from blood (not recorded which). The sequence was obtained from a woman between 18 and 29 years old who had recovered from COVID-19.

The chain's CDR3 is CASSPLRQGGSYGYTF. The CDR3 DNA sequence: TGTGCCAGCAGCCCACTGCGACAGGGAGGCAGCTATGGCTACACCTTC. The chain recombines TRBV3-1 (or the pseudogene TRBV3-2) with TRBJ1-2; 7 bases fit TRBD1. Germline V gene data show CDR1 as LGHDT and CDR2 as YNNKEL (reference sequence). There are 16 residues in the CDR3. V trimming: 4 bases; J trimming: 4 bases; junction bases outside the gene matches: 12.